Listed below are T cell receptor beta chains from one sample, sequenced in a study of shared T cell receptors in the human thymus. Some clones are missing from TCRdb's copy, which holds only in-frame ones; the method was immunoSEQ multiplex PCR. The data hold roughly 550,000 clones, with 75% to 85% observed a single time. The same sample was also studied in work on human thymus T cells.

Sample: thymocytes. These receptor sequences come from a boy in the first two years of life with a congenital heart defect. Both conserved end residues are part of each CDR3. A D gene is named only where the DNA matches it firmly. The size of a clone is reported for some rows only, either as once, few or many, or as a class for expanded clones.

abundance	j_gene	d_gene	v_gene	CDR3nt	CDR3aa
once	TRBJ1-5	TRBD1	TRBV11-3	TGTGCCAGCTTTATTAGGGACAGTAGCAATCAGCCCCAGCATTTT	CASFIRDSSNQPQHF
.	TRBJ2-2	TRBD2	TRBV4-2	TGTGCCAGCAGCCCTGACCTAGCGGGAGGACACACCGGGGAGCTGTTTTTT	CASSPDLAGGHTGELFF
.	TRBJ2-1	.	TRBV4-3	TGCGCCAGCAGCCATGGAGGACTGACCCGCTCCTACAATGAGCAGTTCTTC	CASSHGGLTRSYNEQFF
.	TRBJ2-7	TRBD1	TRBV2	TGTGCCAGCACCGGACAGGGGGCCGCGTATGGAAGCTCCTACGAGCAGTACTTC	CASTGQGAAYGSSYEQYF
.	TRBJ1-2	.	TRBV7-2	TGTGCCAGCAGCTTAGTGGGGCCAGGAGTCCCGAATGGCTACACCTTC	CASSLVGPGVPNGYTF
.	TRBJ2-7	.	TRBV20-1	TGCAGTCAAAGACTGTCTCGGCAGTACTTC	CSQRLSRQYF
.	TRBJ2-7	.	TRBV14	TGTGCCAGCAGCCAAGTTCGTAGGAAACAGGTCATCCACGAGCAGTACTTC	CASSQVRRKQVIHEQYF
.	TRBJ2-1	TRBD2	TRBV5-1	TGCGCCAGCAGCACGGCCGGGACTAGCGGGAGGGCCGTCCCTGACAATGAGCAGTTCTTC	CASSTAGTSGRAVPDNEQFF
once	TRBJ1-4	.	TRBV7-8	TGTGCCAGCACCGGAGATAGGGGGGGCTATAATGAAAAACTGTTTTTT	CASTGDRGGYNEKLFF
.	TRBJ2-1	TRBD1	TRBV28	TGTGCCAGCAGTTCCCCGGGACAGGAAAGCAATGAGCAGTTCTTC	CASSSPGQESNEQFF
.	TRBJ2-6	.	TRBV7-2	TGTGCCAGCAGCTTAATTGCGGAATCTAGAATCTCTGGGGCCAACGTCCTGACTTTC	CASSLIAESRISGANVLTF
few	TRBJ1-3	.	TRBV18	TGTGCCAGCTCACCGAGGGAGGGAGACTCTGGAAACACCATATATTTT	CASSPREGDSGNTIYF
.	TRBJ1-1	TRBD1	TRBV5-6	TGTGCCAGCAGCTTAGGGCACAGGGGGCACACTGAAGCTTTCTTT	CASSLGHRGHTEAFF
few	TRBJ2-6	TRBD1	TRBV28	TGTGCCAGCAGTGGGCCGGGACAGGTGACATCTGGGGCCAACGTCCTGACTTTC	CASSGPGQVTSGANVLTF
once	TRBJ1-3	.	TRBV11-3	TGTGCCAGCAGCGCGGGACGGCGAAACACCATATATTTT	CASSAGRRNTIYF
.	TRBJ2-2	.	TRBV23-1	TGCGCCAGCAGCTACAGGGGGAGGGACACCGGGGAGCTGTTTTTT	CASSYRGRDTGELFF
.	TRBJ2-4	.	TRBV18	TGTGCCAGCTCACCAATTTCAGGCCCCAAAAACATTCAGTACTTC	CASSPISGPKNIQYF
.	TRBJ2-6	TRBD1	TRBV5-1	TGCGCCAGCAGCTTGGGCCCGGGACAGGTTACCTCTGGGGCCAACGTCCTGACTTTC	CASSLGPGQVTSGANVLTF
.	TRBJ2-1	TRBD2	TRBV7-9	TGTGCCAGCAGCGCCCCTAGCGGGAGGAACAATGAGCAGTTCTTC	CASSAPSGRNNEQFF
.	TRBJ1-1	.	TRBV29-1	TGCAGCGGAAAAGGAAGGGGGACCTGGATGGAAGCTTTCTTT	CSGKGRGTWMEAFF
once	TRBJ2-1	TRBD2	TRBV29-1	TGCAGCGTTCAATGGGAAAGCGGGGGATACAATGAGCAGTTCTTC	CSVQWESGGYNEQFF
.	TRBJ2-3	TRBD2	TRBV9	TGTGCCAGCAGCACCTGGGATAGCGGGCATAGCACAGATACGCAGTATTTT	CASSTWDSGHSTDTQYF